This TCR beta chain came from a study of blood T cell repertoires in COVID-19. For the study at large: PBMCs, B-cell-depleted T cells, or T cells were the source of the cDNA or gDNA that made up the material.

Methods used by the authors: Reference gene primer amplification yielded estimated nucleated cell counts. Generated by immunoSEQ multiplex PCR, the TCRdb table keeps only in-frame clones and is missing some. Clone size and the V and J calls come from that table; the DNA yielded D and trimming. The data hold some 240,000 clones, with 75% to 85% observed a single time. Per germline, CDR1 MNHEY and CDR2 SVGAGI. Deletions cut 6 bases from V and 2 bases from J, with 10 bases between. CDR3 size: 14 residues. The source material was peripheral blood. The rearrangement joins TRBV6-5 to TRBJ2-2; perhaps TRBD2 as D (7 bases). The origin of this receptor is a woman between 65 and 79 years old with COVID-19, enrolled during active disease. The CDR3 is CASRRGGNTGELFF. CDR3 in DNA: TGTGCCAGCAGGCGCGGGGGCAACACCGGGGAGCTGTTTTTT.